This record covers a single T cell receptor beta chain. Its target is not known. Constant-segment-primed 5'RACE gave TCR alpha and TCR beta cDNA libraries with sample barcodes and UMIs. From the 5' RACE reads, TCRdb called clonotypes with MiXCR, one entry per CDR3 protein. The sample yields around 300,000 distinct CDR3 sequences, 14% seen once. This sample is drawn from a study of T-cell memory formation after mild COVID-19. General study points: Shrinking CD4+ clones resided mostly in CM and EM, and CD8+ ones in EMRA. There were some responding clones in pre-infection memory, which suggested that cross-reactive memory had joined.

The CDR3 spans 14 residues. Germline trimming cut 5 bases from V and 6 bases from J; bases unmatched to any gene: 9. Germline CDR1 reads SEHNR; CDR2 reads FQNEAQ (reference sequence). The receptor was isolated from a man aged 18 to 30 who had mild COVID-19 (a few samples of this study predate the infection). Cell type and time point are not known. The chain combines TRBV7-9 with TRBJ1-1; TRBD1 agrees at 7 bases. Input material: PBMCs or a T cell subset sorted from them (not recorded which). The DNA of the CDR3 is TGTGCCAGCAGCCGAGACAGGGTAAGCGCTGAAGCTTTCTTT. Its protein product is CASSRDRVSAEAFF.